These 27 T cell receptor beta chains were all obtained from the same sample, sequenced in a study of technical replicates of blood from several donors. Generated by immunoSEQ multiplex PCR, the TCRdb table keeps only in-frame clones and is missing some. This sample yields about 7,200 clones, of which 90% to 96% are seen a single time; approximately 7% belongs to the top ten. Sequenced: PBMCs. The receptors shown here come from a human donor in good health.

This chain joins TRBV19 and TRBJ2-3; 11 bases fit TRBD2. Germline lookup yields CDR1 LNHDA and CDR2 SQIVND (reference sequence). The length of the CDR3 is 16 residues. Losses at the gene ends were 3 bases for V and 4 bases for J; bases not matched to a gene: 6. The CDR3 DNA follows: TGTGCCAGTAGTATTGCCCTAGCGGGAGGAGCAGATACGCAGTATTTT. Amino acids: CASSIALAGGADTQYF.

The CDR3 sequence: CASSLIAGANEKLFF. In DNA form, the CDR3 reads TGTGCCAGCAGCCTAATCGCAGGGGCCAATGAAAAACTGTTTTTT. The V call is TRBV6-1, the J call TRBJ1-4; the D gene is possibly TRBD1 (6 bases). CDR1 MNHNS and CDR2 SASEGT come from the germline V gene. Trimming pared 6 bases from V and 5 bases from J, leaving 16 bases between. This CDR3 contains 15 residues.

This clone was observed once. The V gene is TRBV10-3, the J gene TRBJ2-6; D unresolved. Per the germline V gene, CDR1 is ENHRY and CDR2 is SYGVKD. The CDR3 extends over 14 amino acids. The V and J ends lost 4 bases and 0 bases respectively, with 4 bases between them. CDR3 in amino acids: CAISVGSGANVLTF. Written as DNA, the CDR3 is TGTGCCATCAGTGTCGGCTCTGGGGCCAACGTCCTGACTTTC.

The chain has TRBV5-1 and TRBJ2-1, with 12 bases matching TRBD2. Per germline, CDR1 SGHRS and CDR2 YFSETQ. This CDR3 has 17 amino acids. V was clipped by 0 bases and J by 6 bases; unmatched bases: 7. The CDR3 reads CASSLGLAGGRTNEQFF. DNA of the CDR3: TGCGCCAGCAGCTTGGGTCTAGCGGGAGGGCGGACCAATGAGCAGTTCTTC.

The V and J genes are TRBV13 and TRBJ2-7, with 11 bases matching TRBD1. Germline CDR1 and CDR2: PRHDT and FYEKMQ (reference sequence). After removal of 5 bases from V and 3 bases from J, the junction contained 9 bases not matched to a gene. The CDR3 sequence is 16 residues long. As DNA, the CDR3 is TGTGCCAGCAGCCGACTTTCCGGGACAGGGGGCTACGAGCAGTACTTC. This codes for CASSRLSGTGGYEQYF.

CDR3 DNA sequence: TGCGCCAGCAGCCATGGAGGGTCCTCCTACGAGCAGTACTTC. Its translation is CASSHGGSSYEQYF. This chain joins TRBV4-1 and TRBJ2-7, with D possibly matching TRBD2 (6 bases). CDR1 MGHRA and CDR2 YSYEKL come from the germline V gene. This CDR3 region has 14 residues. V lost 3 bases and J lost 0, with 9 bases in between.

V and J are TRBV2 and TRBJ2-5; no clear D. Germline-derived CDR1 and CDR2 are SNHLY and FYNNEI. V was clipped by 8 bases and J by 0 bases, with 19 bases between them. This CDR3 has 16 amino acids. CDR3 protein: CASLTSDSWYQETQYF. CDR3 nucleotide sequence: TGTGCCAGCCTTACGAGCGACTCCTGGTACCAAGAGACCCAGTACTTC.

The chain is built from TRBV7-9 and TRBJ1-2, with D unclear. CDR3 size: 12 residues. Trimming removed 5 bases at V and 4 bases at J, with 8 bases between. Germline V lookup: CDR1 SEHNR, CDR2 FQNEAQ (reference sequence). CDR3 bases: TGTGCCAGCAGCCAAACTAGCTATGGCTACACCTTC. Translating it yields CASSQTSYGYTF.

The rearrangement uses TRBV5-6 and TRBJ2-7; possible D gene TRBD2, 5 bases. The germline V gene encodes CDR1 SGHDT and CDR2 YYEEEE. The V end lost 3 bases, the J end lost 2 bases, and 12 bases lay between the germline ends. The CDR3 sequence is 14 residues long. CDR3 sequence reads: CASSSLDGTYEQYF. For the CDR3, the DNA is TGTGCCAGCAGCTCACTGGACGGGACCTACGAGCAGTACTTC.

The rearrangement links TRBV25-1 to TRBJ2-5; TRBD1 agrees at 11 bases. Trimming at V came to 2 bases and at J to 5 bases, leaving 4 bases not matched to a gene. The germline gives CDR1 MGHDK, CDR2 SYGVNS. This CDR3 is 15 amino acids long. CDR3 region: CASSEGQGARETQYF. Here the CDR3 DNA reads TGTGCCAGCAGTGAAGGACAGGGGGCGCGTGAGACCCAGTACTTC.

This clone has a single count. The chain has TRBV28 and TRBJ2-7, with a tentative D call TRBD1 (5 bases). The CDR3 is 17 amino acids. V was clipped by 4 bases and J by 2 bases, with 21 bases between them. Germline V gene data show CDR1 as MDHEN and CDR2 as SYDVKM. The CDR3 sequence is CASSSPMDTYPPYEQYF. The DNA for the CDR3 is TGTGCCAGCAGTTCTCCGATGGACACTTACCCTCCCTACGAGCAGTACTTC.

The chain combines TRBV5-1 with TRBJ2-1; 9 bases map to TRBD2. Germline CDR1 and CDR2: SGHRS and YFSETQ. This CDR3 region has 15 residues. Losses at the gene ends were 4 bases for V and 8 bases for J; bases not matched to a gene: 10. The CDR3 loop reads CASSGILTSGDEQFF. CDR3 DNA: TGCGCCAGCAGCGGGATCCTGACTAGCGGTGATGAGCAGTTCTTC.

The gene calls are TRBV7-9 and TRBJ1-5, with D unclear. The CDR3 has 13 residues. V dropped 2 bases and J dropped 5 bases, with 7 bases sitting between them. The germline CDR1 and CDR2 sequences are SEHNR and FQNEAQ (reference sequence). This CDR3 is CASSLTGDQPQHF. The DNA for the CDR3 is TGTGCCAGCAGCTTAACGGGAGATCAGCCCCAGCATTTT.

This clone was seen just once. This rearrangement joins TRBV19 to TRBJ2-2; 7 nucleotides agree with TRBD1. V was clipped by 5 bases and J by 3 bases; unmatched bases: 3. Germline lookup yields CDR1 LNHDA and CDR2 SQIVND (reference sequence). This CDR3 contains 14 residues. The CDR3 DNA is TGTGCCAGTAGTCGGGACAGCTACACCGGGGAGCTGTTTTTT. Translation gives CASSRDSYTGELFF.

This sequence joins TRBV2 and TRBJ1-2, with D maybe TRBD1 (5 bases). Germline V CDR1 and CDR2: SNHLY, FYNNEI. The CDR3 is made up of 14 amino acids. V lost 8 bases and J 4 bases, leaving 17 bases between the germline ends. CDR3 sequence: CASLREQGGYGYTF. DNA of the CDR3: TGTGCCAGCCTTCGGGAGCAGGGAGGCTATGGCTACACCTTC.

The chain is built from TRBV2 and TRBJ1-5, with D possibly matching TRBD1 (6 bases). Germline lookup yields CDR1 SNHLY and CDR2 FYNNEI. This CDR3 region has 15 residues. Trimming cost V 7 bases and J 0 bases, with 13 bases left between them. The chain's CDR3 is CASTLRGGSNQPQHF. The CDR3, as DNA: TGTGCCAGCACCCTAAGGGGGGGTAGCAATCAGCCCCAGCATTTT.

The CDR3 bases are TGTGCCAGCAGCTTAGAAACAGGGCACTCTGGGGCCAACGTCCTGACTTTC. Its protein is CASSLETGHSGANVLTF. The chain has TRBV7-6 and TRBJ2-6; weak D call: TRBD1 (6 bases). The CDR3 sequence is 17 residues long. V shed 1 base and J shed 0 bases, with 10 bases lying between them. Germline CDR1 SGHVS, CDR2 FNYEAQ.

The genes are TRBV19 and TRBJ1-5; weak D call: TRBD1 (5 bases). Trimming pared 4 bases from V and 3 bases from J, leaving 10 bases between. In germline, CDR1 is LNHDA, CDR2 SQIVND (reference sequence). This CDR3 comprises 14 residues. CDR3 in amino acids: CASSSRGVNQPQHF. For the CDR3, the DNA is TGTGCCAGTAGTAGTCGGGGGGTCAATCAGCCCCAGCATTTT.

V usage is TRBV27 and J usage is TRBJ2-1; 12 nucleotides line up with TRBD2. J lost 7 bases, V lost 6 bases, and 19 bases had no gene match. The CDR3 consists of 19 residues. Germline values: CDR1 MNHEY, CDR2 SMNVEV (reference sequence). The CDR3 loop reads CASSFRGGHGLAGSNEQFF. The CDR3 DNA reads TGTGCCAGCAGCTTCCGAGGGGGACACGGACTAGCGGGATCAAATGAGCAGTTCTTC.

The genes are TRBV7-9 and TRBJ2-3; TRBD1 matches at 8 bases. The junction had 6 bases not matched to a gene; V was cut back by 3 bases and J by 1 base. Germline V gene data show CDR1 as SEHNR and CDR2 as FQNEAQ (reference sequence). The CDR3 sequence is 16 residues long. The CDR3 DNA is TGTGCCAGCAGCTTTTCTACGGGACAGGGCACAGATACGCAGTATTTT. Translating it yields CASSFSTGQGTDTQYF. Using reference TRBV7-9 and TRBJ2-3 for the parts outside the CDR3, the full variable domain is DTGVSQNPRHKITKRGQNVTFRCDPISEHNRLYWYRQTLGQGPEFLTYFQNEAQLEKSRLLSDRFSAERPKGSFSTLEIQRTEQGDSAMYLCASSFSTGQGTDTQYFGPGTRLTVL.

The chain employs TRBV4-2 and TRBJ2-7; 14 bases map to TRBD2. This CDR3 has 14 amino acids. With 4 bases clipped from V and 5 bases from J, the junction kept 1 base outside the gene matches. CDR1 and CDR2 from the germline V gene are LGHNA and YNFKEQ. The CDR3 sequence is CASSPGLAGDEQYF. As DNA, the CDR3 is TGTGCCAGCAGCCCGGGACTAGCGGGAGACGAGCAGTACTTC.

The chain joins TRBV28 to TRBJ2-7; 8 nucleotides match TRBD1. With V trimmed by 6 bases and J by 2 bases, 12 bases remained unmatched. The CDR3 loop spans 16 amino acids. Germline CDR1 is MDHEN and CDR2 is SYDVKM. As DNA, the CDR3 is TGTGCCAGCAGACTACTTGGGGGGACAGGCGCCTACGAGCAGTACTTC. Translating gives CASRLLGGTGAYEQYF.

The chain joins TRBV5-1 to TRBJ1-2; 8 bases match TRBD1. Germline CDR1 and CDR2: SGHRS and YFSETQ. The CDR3 contains 14 residues. The V gene end was trimmed by 1 base and the J gene end by 7 bases; junction bases not matched to a gene: 6. For the CDR3, the DNA is TGCGCCAGCAGCTTGCCCGGACAGGGATCTGGCTACACCTTC. It yields the protein CASSLPGQGSGYTF.

This clone was recorded only once. The chain recombines TRBV6-1 with TRBJ2-5; 7 bases match TRBD1. CDR3 size: 17 residues. Germline CDR1 MNHNS, CDR2 SASEGT. With V trimmed by 1 base and J by 5 bases, 13 bases remained unmatched. The CDR3 nucleotides are TGTGCCAGCAGTGAAGATAGTAGGGGGCAGGGCGGCGAGACCCAGTACTTC. Translated, it gives CASSEDSRGQGGETQYF.

V gene TRBV9 combines with J gene TRBJ1-3; possible D gene TRBD1, 6 bases. Germline V lookup: CDR1 SGDLS, CDR2 YYNGEE. The CDR3 is made up of 16 amino acids. Trimming shortened V by 0 bases and J by 3 bases, and 13 bases separated the two germline ends. CDR3 DNA: TGTGCCAGCAGCGTAGAAGGGGGTTTAGGTGGAAACACCATATATTTT. It yields the protein CASSVEGGLGGNTIYF.

This clone was observed a handful of times. The rearrangement uses TRBV6-1 and TRBJ2-7; tentatively, D is TRBD1 (5 bases). The CDR3 runs 14 residues. V shed 1 base and J shed 7 bases, with 14 bases lying between them. Germline-derived CDR1 and CDR2 are MNHNS and SASEGT. Here the CDR3 reads CASSEGDSTSEQYF. CDR3 sequence (DNA): TGTGCCAGCAGTGAAGGTGACAGTACCTCTGAGCAGTACTTC.

The chain employs TRBV19 and TRBJ1-1, with unresolved D. The germline CDR1 and CDR2 sequences are LNHDA and SQIVND (reference sequence). The CDR3 is 15 amino acids. The ends were cut back, 5 bases at V and 2 bases at J, with 15 bases in the middle. CDR3 in DNA: TGTGCCAGTAGTGACTACGACCGGGCAAACACTGAAGCTTTCTTT. Translated, it gives CASSDYDRANTEAFF.